A selection of T cell receptor beta chains follows, all from one sample in a study of regulatory T cells in long-lasting Graves disease. TCRdb independently ran MiXCR on the multiplex PCR reads; one entry per CDR3 protein. The table records a few hundred thousand distinct CDR3 sequences, about 20% of them present only once. Specimen: peripheral blood mononuclear cells (PBMCs), collected when the disease was refractory, from a patient treated with antithyroid drugs. The receptors come from a female donor with Graves disease. The CDR3 runs from the conserved cysteine through the conserved F or W. D genes are given only for firm matches. Rows may omit the clone size; those that give it use once, few, many or a size class.

v_call	j_call	clone_size	d_call	cdr3_aa
TRBV6-1	TRBJ2-7	many	NA	CASSPGLDGIYEQYF
TRBV11-2	TRBJ2-2	NA	NA	CASSLEAWNTGKLFF
TRBV20-1	TRBJ2-7	NA	TRBD2	CSAKEAGAPYERYF
TRBV14	TRBJ2-4	few	NA	CASSHNNIQYF
TRBV19	TRBJ1-2	NA	NA	CASSIDSYGYTF
TRBV12-3/TRBV12-4	TRBJ2-7	many	TRBD2	CASSPQPTSGRYEQYF
TRBV12-3/TRBV12-4	TRBJ1-5	NA	TRBD1	CASRRQGTIRLPQHF
TRBV19	TRBJ1-5	NA	NA	CASSIGRQNSNQPQHF
TRBV2	TRBJ1-1	many	NA	CASEKRTAGTNTEAFF
TRBV6-2/TRBV6-3	TRBJ2-7	few	NA	CASNQQVTSYEQYF
TRBV5-6	TRBJ2-6	few	NA	CASSPRTGANVLTF
TRBV18	TRBJ1-3	NA	NA	CASSRKDSSSGNTIYF
TRBV7-2	TRBJ1-4	NA	NA	CASSLLARGTNEKLFF
TRBV9	TRBJ1-1	NA	NA	CASSVADTNTEAFF
TRBV6-5	TRBJ1-1	NA	TRBD1	CASSYSRDREAFF
TRBV6-2/TRBV6-3	TRBJ2-2	few	NA	CASSLDANTGELFF
TRBV12-3/TRBV12-4	TRBJ1-2	NA	NA	CASSLGVEGGYTF
TRBV20-1	TRBJ2-5	NA	NA	CSALKLDGQETQYF
TRBV5-1	TRBJ1-3	few	NA	CASSLDTGQDGNTIYF
TRBV19	TRBJ1-5	NA	NA	CACGGGFRNQPQHF
TRBV12-3/TRBV12-4	TRBJ2-5	NA	NA	CASSFLGGGPWETQYF
TRBV9	TRBJ2-3	NA	NA	CASSVGGPSSRISTDTQYF
TRBV2	TRBJ2-3	NA	NA	CASSEIGWDTQYF
TRBV7-2	TRBJ2-7	many	NA	CASSLGVGYEQYF
TRBV12-3/TRBV12-4	TRBJ1-1	NA	TRBD1	CASRPGTGIANTEAFF
TRBV5-1	TRBJ1-3	NA	TRBD1	CASSPFGLVGTGGNTIYF
TRBV7-9	TRBJ2-5	NA	TRBD2	CASSLGGARLQTQYF
TRBV6-2/TRBV6-3	TRBJ1-6	many	TRBD1	CASSTGDHSPLHF
TRBV20-1	TRBJ2-7	NA	TRBD2	CSATPLAGVYEQYF
TRBV2	TRBJ1-5	few	TRBD1	CASGAGTAQPQHF
TRBV6-1	TRBJ2-7	NA	NA	CASSMTGSYEQYF
TRBV12-3/TRBV12-4	TRBJ1-2	few	NA	CASSSIQMGGYTF
TRBV9	TRBJ1-3	NA	TRBD1	CASSNRDRVLSGNTIYF
TRBV4-2	TRBJ1-2	NA	NA	CASSQEDNHNYGYTF
TRBV2	TRBJ1-2	NA	NA	CASRAYQGNYGYTF
TRBV28	TRBJ2-7	many	NA	CASSPSSTAYEQYF
TRBV27	TRBJ1-1	NA	NA	CASSLQGKGTEAFF
TRBV2	TRBJ1-1	many	NA	CASRVWTASEAFF
TRBV28	TRBJ2-7	many	TRBD2	CASRDTSGSFHEQYF
TRBV5-1	TRBJ2-5	NA	TRBD1	CASSSSGGMETQYF
TRBV11-2	TRBJ2-7	many	TRBD1	CASSWRDRGDEQYF
TRBV19	TRBJ1-1	NA	NA	CASRVPGYYTEAFF